This T cell receptor (beta chain) was captured in a study of T cells expressing NK-cell markers. Study-wide context: Repertoires of TCR beta were obtained from T cells sorted as CD3+CD56+NKG2C+, CD3+CD56+NKG2C- and CD3+CD56-NKG2C+. With respect to HCMV, seven of the eight sequenced donors were seropositive, and one was seronegative.

Study-level findings and limits: The CD3+CD56-NKG2C+ fraction of four donors was likewise dominated by these clonotypes.

Reanalyzing the 5' RACE reads, TCRdb keeps one entry per CDR3 protein, without DNA. The repertoire table contains about 260,000 distinct CDR3 sequences. To note about this clonotype: Its antigen is undetermined.

The sequence came from a woman aged 18-70 years in good health. Source material: blood T cells: a sorted CD56 or NKG2C T cell subset, CD4+ or CD8+ T cells, or bulk PBMC T cells (not recorded which).

The CDR3 protein is CSADRGLYTEASF. V and J are TRBV29-1 and TRBJ1-1; TCRdb designates TRBD1, a call that cannot be tested without DNA. Germline lookup yields CDR1 SQVTM and CDR2 ANQGSEA. The CDR3 is 13 amino acids.